This T cell receptor (beta chain) stems from a study of neoadjuvant anti-PD-1 for oral cavity cancer. The overall study: Before surgery, most patients got three to four biweekly 3 mg/kg nivolumab doses.

The data were produced by immunoSEQ multiplex PCR, yet TCRdb's version contains in-frame clones alone and is incomplete. This sample has tens of thousands of clones; around four fifths occur once, and the top ten carry 3% to 4%. The CDR3 consists of 19 residues. Germline trimming cut 2 bases from V and 6 bases from J; bases unmatched to any gene: 20. Germline CDR1 and CDR2: MNHEY and SMNVEV (reference sequence). This sequence originates from a person aged 40 to 85 with oral cavity squamous cell carcinoma. This sequence joins TRBV27 and TRBJ2-7; 9 bases align to TRBD2. Sequencing used PBMCs, obtained before nivolumab (anti-PD-1) treatment. For the CDR3, the DNA is TGTGCCAGCAGTTTAACGCTCCCGTTAGCGGGAGTCGTCTTAAGCGAGCAGTACTTC. Residues: CASSLTLPLAGVVLSEQYF.